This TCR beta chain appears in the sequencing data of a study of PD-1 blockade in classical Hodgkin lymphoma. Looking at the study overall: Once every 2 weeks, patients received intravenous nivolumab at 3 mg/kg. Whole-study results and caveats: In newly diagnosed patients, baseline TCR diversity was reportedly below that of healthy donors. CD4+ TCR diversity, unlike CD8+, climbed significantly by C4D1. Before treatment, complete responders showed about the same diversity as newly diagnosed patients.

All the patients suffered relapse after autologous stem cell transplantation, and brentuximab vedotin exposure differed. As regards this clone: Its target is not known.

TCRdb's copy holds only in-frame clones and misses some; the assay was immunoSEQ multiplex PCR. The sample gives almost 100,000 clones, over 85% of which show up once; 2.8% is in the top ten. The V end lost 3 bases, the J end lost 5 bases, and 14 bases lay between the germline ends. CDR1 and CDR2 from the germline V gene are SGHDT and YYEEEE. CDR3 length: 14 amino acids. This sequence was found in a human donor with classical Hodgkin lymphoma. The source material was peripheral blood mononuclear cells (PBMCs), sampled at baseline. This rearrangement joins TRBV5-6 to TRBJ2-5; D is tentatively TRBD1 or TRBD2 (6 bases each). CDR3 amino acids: CASSSNRDWETQYF. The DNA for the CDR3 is TGTGCCAGCAGCTCCAACAGGGACTGGGAGACCCAGTACTTC.